Presented here are 9 T cell receptor beta chains from one specimen sequenced in a study of cytomegalovirus exposure and HLA in healthy donors. Amplification used 60 Vbeta primers and 13 Jbeta primers. Assay used: immunoSEQ multiplex PCR; TCRdb lists only in-frame clones, some missing. The profile shows under 200,000 clones, around 85% of them singletons. What was sequenced was PBMCs. These receptors all stem from a woman between 50 and 59 years old in good health and CMV-seronegative.

This sequence joins TRBV28 and TRBJ2-1; 9 bases align to TRBD2. The CDR3 length is 18 residues. V shed 5 bases, J shed 2 bases, and the junction held 13 bases outside the gene matches. CDR1 MDHEN and CDR2 SYDVKM come from the germline V gene. In nucleotides, the CDR3 is TGTGCCAGCAGTCGGAGAGTCCGGACTAGCGCCCCCTACAATGAGCAGTTCTTC. Its protein product is CASSRRVRTSAPYNEQFF.

Here the CDR3 DNA reads TGCGCCAGCAGTCCCGGAGACGCGGTCTCCTACGAGCAGTACTTC. It is translated as CASSPGDAVSYEQYF. J is TRBJ2-7 and V is TRBV5-1; the D is unclear. Trimming took off 5 bases at V and 0 bases at J, with 15 bases between the two ends. In germline, CDR1 is SGHRS, CDR2 YFSETQ. The CDR3 consists of 15 residues.

The chain is built from TRBV4-3 and TRBJ2-1, with D possibly being TRBD2 (6 bases). The germline V gene has CDR1 LGHNA and CDR2 YSLEER. V was pared by 1 base and J by 10 bases, with 17 bases between. The CDR3 is made up of 15 amino acids. The CDR3 region has the DNA TGCGCCAGCAGCCAAGCCGGGGACGTCGGGAGCGAGCAGTTCTTC. It codes for CASSQAGDVGSEQFF.

The J gene is TRBJ1-5, the V gene TRBV15; tentative D call: TRBD1 (5 bases). CDR1 is LNHNV and CDR2 is YYDKDF in the germline V gene (reference sequence). The V gene lost 0 bases and the J gene lost 7 bases, with 13 bases spanning the gap. The CDR3 loop spans 15 amino acids. CDR3 amino acids: CATSRDTGGVQPQHF. For the CDR3, the DNA is TGTGCCACCAGCAGAGATACAGGTGGGGTACAGCCCCAGCATTTT. Drawing the rest from reference TRBV15 and TRBJ1-5, the complete variable domain is DAMVIQNPRYQVTQFGKPVTLSCSQTLNHNVMYWYQQKSSQAPKLLFHYYDKDFNNEADTPDNFQSRRPNTSFCFLDIRSPGLGDTAMYLCATSRDTGGVQPQHFGDGTRLSIL.

This rearrangement joins TRBV5-1 to TRBJ2-2; 7 positions agree with TRBD2. The J segment lost 6 bases and the V segment lost 3 bases, leaving 2 bases of the junction unmatched. This CDR3 has 13 residues. Germline-derived CDR1 and CDR2 are SGHRS and YFSETQ. The CDR3, as DNA: TGCGCCAGCAGCTGGGAGGGGTCCGGGGAGCTGTTTTTT. It encodes CASSWEGSGELFF.

This clone was detected a few times. The V call is TRBV6-1, the J call TRBJ1-1; 12 nucleotides match TRBD1. This CDR3 spans 15 amino acids. V was pared by 6 bases and J by 8 bases, with 10 bases of the junction left unmatched. CDR1 and CDR2 from the germline V gene are MNHNS and SASEGT. Written as DNA, the CDR3 is TGTGCCAGCAGGAGACCGGGACAGGGGGCGCCGGAAGCTTTCTTT. It codes for CASRRPGQGAPEAFF.

This sequence joins TRBV9 and TRBJ1-1, with no clear D. Trimming cost V 0 bases and J 3 bases, with 9 bases left between them. This CDR3 is built from 14 residues. The germline CDR1 and CDR2 sequences are SGDLS and YYNGEE. In nucleotides, the CDR3 is TGTGCCAGCAGCGTAGTTGGCAAGTACACTGAAGCTTTCTTT. Encoded protein: CASSVVGKYTEAFF.

The gene calls are TRBV5-5 and TRBJ1-2, with TRBD1 matching over 9 bases. J lost 14 bases, V lost 5 bases, and 19 bases had no gene match. Germline V gene sequence: CDR1 SGHKS, CDR2 YYEKEE (reference sequence). The CDR3 sequence is 15 residues long. The chain's CDR3 is CASSSAGQGAELRTF. As DNA, the CDR3 is TGTGCCAGCAGTTCTGCGGGACAGGGAGCGGAATTAAGGACCTTC.

The table lists this clone with a few counts. This chain connects TRBV4-3 to TRBJ2-7; 13 bases map to TRBD2. CDR3 length equals 15 residues. Trimming took 3 bases from V and 6 from J; bases not matched to a gene: 5. Per germline, CDR1 LGHNA and CDR2 YSLEER. DNA of the CDR3: TGCGCCAGCAGCCACGGACTAGCGGGAGTGGGCGAGCAGTACTTC. It encodes CASSHGLAGVGEQYF.